These 22 T cell receptor beta chains were sequenced from one sample in a study of T cells after yellow fever vaccination. MiXCR, applied by TCRdb to the 5' RACE reads, yields one record per CDR3 protein. Among some 80,000 distinct CDR3 sequences, about an eighth were seen once, and the ten largest hold 20% to 25%. The sequences come from CD8+ T cells not binding an NS4B(214-222) dextramer, sorted from PBMCs, collected 21 days after the first yellow fever vaccination. All receptors derive from a man between 18 and 29 years old who received the YFV17D yellow fever vaccine.

This clonotype was picked up many times. The chain is built from TRBV7-9 and TRBJ2-1; a weak D match, TRBD2 (6 bases). Trimming removed 5 bases from V and 6 bases from J, with 14 bases in between. The CDR3 is 14 residues long. CDR1 SEHNR and CDR2 FQNEAQ come from the germline V gene (reference sequence). For the CDR3, the DNA is TGTGCCAGCAGCCCCTCGGAGGGGTTCAATGAGCAGTTCTTC. Residues: CASSPSEGFNEQFF.

This clonotype was detected a few times. The gene calls are TRBV5-5 and TRBJ2-7; 7 nucleotides align to TRBD1. Germline CDR1 and CDR2: SGHKS and YYEKEE (reference sequence). V gave up 4 bases and J gave up 6 bases; unmatched junction bases: 10. The CDR3 has 14 residues. The CDR3 sequence: CASSPVWGTVEQYV. CDR3 coding DNA: TGTGCCAGCAGCCCGGTGTGGGGGACAGTCGAGCAGTACGTC.

This chain uses TRBV5-1 with TRBJ1-4; possibly TRBD1 for D (6 bases). The CDR3 has 18 amino acids. From germline, CDR1 is SGHRS and CDR2 YFSETQ. The ends were cut back, 4 bases at V and 0 bases at J, with 19 bases in the middle. CDR3 DNA: TGCGCCAGCAGCCCCCGGGGGGGCCGAATTGCAACTAATGAAAAACTGTTTTTT. Residues: CASSPRGGRIATNEKLFF.

This clonotype appeared a few times. V is TRBV29-1 and J is TRBJ2-7; 7 nucleotides match TRBD2. Germline CDR1 is SQVTM and CDR2 is ANQGSEA. The CDR3 consists of 13 residues. Trimming took 5 bases from V and 2 from J; bases not matched to a gene: 6. CDR3 DNA sequence: TGCAGCGTTAGGGCTAGCGGAACCTACGAGCAGTACTTC. This sequence encodes CSVRASGTYEQYF.

Only a few counts were recorded for this clonotype. V and J are TRBV28 and TRBJ1-3, with a possible D match to TRBD1 (5 bases). The CDR3 is 15 residues long. Germline assignment: CDR1 MDHEN and CDR2 SYDVKM. The germline V and J ends were trimmed by 6 bases and 2 bases, with 14 bases remaining between them. CDR3 in amino acids: CASRSMGGAGNTIYF. The CDR3 nucleotides read TGTGCCAGCAGGTCGATGGGGGGGGCTGGAAACACCATATATTTT.

This clonotype was seen repeatedly, ten times or more. For the CDR3, the DNA is TGCAGCGCCGGGACTAGCGGGCGCAATGAGCAGTTCTTC. The encoded protein is CSAGTSGRNEQFF. The V call is TRBV29-1, the J call TRBJ2-1; 12 bases are a match to TRBD2. The CDR3 runs 13 residues. The germline V gene has CDR1 SQVTM and CDR2 ANQGSEA. Trimming removed 7 bases from V and 6 bases from J; junction bases left unmatched: 4.

In its sample, this clonotype was seen once. This chain links TRBV3-1 with TRBJ2-1; 14 bases are shared with TRBD2. Germline V CDR1 and CDR2: LGHDT, YNNKEL (reference sequence). V lost 4 bases and J lost 0; bases outside the gene matches: 17. CDR3 size: 22 residues. Here the CDR3 reads CASSPTLAGLAGGLSSYNEQFF. Here the CDR3 DNA reads TGTGCCAGCAGCCCAACTCTTGCCGGACTAGCGGGGGGCCTGAGCTCCTACAATGAGCAGTTCTTC.

Here the CDR3 reads CASSLYVGLWTGANVLTF. The DNA for the CDR3 is TGTGCCAGCAGCCTCTACGTGGGGTTATGGACTGGGGCCAACGTCCTGACTTTC. This sequence joins TRBV5-6 and TRBJ2-6; D remains ambiguous. Germline CDR1 and CDR2: SGHDT and YYEEEE. This CDR3 has 18 amino acids. Trimming pared 4 bases from V and 2 bases from J, leaving 19 bases between.

Ten or more counts support this clonotype. V and J are TRBV20-1 and TRBJ1-2; 10 bases are a match to TRBD1. Losses at the gene ends were 5 bases for V and 4 bases for J; bases not matched to a gene: 10. This CDR3 contains 15 residues. CDR1 DFQATT and CDR2 SNEGSKA come from the germline V gene (reference sequence). DNA for the CDR3: TGCAGTGCTCCGTCAGGGACAGGGGACGGCTATGGCTACACCTTC. This translates into CSAPSGTGDGYGYTF.

The chain joins TRBV7-2 to TRBJ2-3; the match to TRBD2 covers 10 bases. Germline CDR1 SGHTA, CDR2 FQGNSA. CDR3 size: 17 residues. After removal of 1 base from V and 6 bases from J, the junction contained 10 bases not matched to a gene. DNA for the CDR3: TGTGCCAGCAGCTTAGTAGGAGCGGGGGGGCCATCGGATACGCAGTATTTT. It yields the protein CASSLVGAGGPSDTQYF.

This clonotype was picked up a small number of times. The chain uses TRBV15 and TRBJ2-2; TRBD1 or TRBD2 may be the D gene (6 bases each). This CDR3 has 18 amino acids. The ends were cut back, 4 bases at V and 4 bases at J, with 22 bases in the middle. Germline V gene data show CDR1 as LNHNV and CDR2 as YYDKDF (reference sequence). This CDR3 reads CATSIRGGLSRGTGELFF. CDR3 coding DNA: TGTGCCACCAGCATACGAGGGGGGCTTAGCAGGGGCACCGGGGAGCTGTTTTTT.

The V gene is TRBV12-3 or TRBV12-4, the J gene TRBJ2-1; 8 bases map to TRBD2. The V segment lost 8 bases and the J segment 4 bases; nucleotides outside the gene matches: 7. CDR3 length: 14 amino acids. CDR3 sequence (DNA): TGTGCCAGCTCGGCGGGGGGAACGTACAATGAGCAGTTCTTC. Translation: CASSAGGTYNEQFF.

This clonotype was observed a few times. The chain recombines TRBV20-1 with TRBJ2-1; 9 nucleotides match TRBD2. V shed 3 bases, J shed 4 bases, and the junction held 4 bases outside the gene matches. The CDR3 loop spans 14 amino acids. The germline V gene encodes CDR1 DFQATT and CDR2 SNEGSKA (reference sequence). In DNA form, the CDR3 reads TGCAGTGCTAGCGAGCGGGGGGTGTACAATGAGCAGTTCTTC. This translates into CSASERGVYNEQFF.

Concerning this clonotype: One end of the junction varies from germline; a read error may be responsible. This chain uses TRBV3-1 with TRBJ2-5; 9 nucleotides agree with TRBD1. Germline V lookup: CDR1 LGHDT, CDR2 YNNKEL (reference sequence). CDR3 length: 15 residues. CDR3 loop: CASCQAGTGSETQYF. CDR3 nucleotide sequence: TGTGCCAGCTGCCAGGCGGGGACAGGGTCCGAGACCCAGTACTTC.

This clonotype was seen a handful of times. The chain employs TRBV4-2 and TRBJ2-3; tentatively, D is TRBD2 (6 bases). The CDR3 length is 16 residues. Looked up from germline, CDR1 is LGHNA and CDR2 is YNFKEQ. Between the trimmed V and J ends, which lost 6 bases and 0 bases, there was a span of 16 bases. The CDR3 here is CASSQNAGSSTDTQYF. The DNA of the CDR3 is TGTGCCAGCAGTCAAAACGCCGGGAGTAGCACAGATACGCAGTATTTT.

This clonotype was observed many times. V is TRBV25-1 and J is TRBJ1-3; the D is unclear. Germline lookup yields CDR1 MGHDK and CDR2 SYGVNS. V was trimmed by 7 bases and J by 0 bases, leaving 13 bases between them. CDR3 length equals 15 residues. CDR3 in amino acids: CASTPPGPSGNTIYF. DNA of the CDR3: TGTGCCAGCACCCCCCCAGGTCCCTCTGGAAACACCATATATTTT.

This chain uses TRBV7-2 with TRBJ2-2; the match to TRBD1 covers 11 bases. The CDR3 consists of 17 residues. V was pared by 3 bases and J by 3 bases, with 6 bases of the junction left unmatched. Germline V CDR1 and CDR2: SGHTA, FQGNSA. The CDR3 DNA follows: TGTGCCAGCAGCTTTCCAGGACAGGGGGCAGACACCGGGGAGCTGTTTTTT. Translated, it gives CASSFPGQGADTGELFF. Together with reference TRBV7-2 and TRBJ2-2, the CDR3 gives the full variable domain: GAGVSQSPSNKVTEKGKDVELRCDPISGHTALYWYRQSLGQGLEFLIYFQGNSAPDKSGLPSDRFSAERTGGSVSTLTIQRTQQEDSAVYLCASSFPGQGADTGELFFGEGSRLTVL.

A few counts support this clonotype. The rearrangement links TRBV27 to TRBJ1-1; D is perhaps TRBD1 (6 bases). The V gene lost 6 bases and the J gene lost 7 bases, with 21 bases spanning the gap. Germline loops: CDR1 MNHEY, CDR2 SMNVEV (reference sequence). The CDR3 consists of 15 residues. CDR3: CASRTAPGGLYEAFF. The CDR3 coding sequence is TGTGCCAGCAGAACCGCGCCTGGGGGGCTCTATGAAGCTTTCTTT.

This sequence joins TRBV27 and TRBJ1-1, with no clear D. This CDR3 spans 16 amino acids. V lost 0 bases and J lost 0, with 11 bases in between. Germline-derived CDR1 and CDR2 are MNHEY and SMNVEV (reference sequence). The DNA of the CDR3 is TGTGCCAGCAGTTTATCCCCGGCGGTTATGAACACTGAAGCTTTCTTT. Protein sequence: CASSLSPAVMNTEAFF.

This clonotype was seen at least ten times. V and J are TRBV29-1 and TRBJ2-2, with TRBD1 matching 7 bases. Germline V gene data show CDR1 as SQVTM and CDR2 as ANQGSEA. J lost 0 bases, V lost 7 bases, and 2 bases had no gene match. CDR3 size: 13 residues. As DNA, the CDR3 is TGCAGCGCCCAGGGGGCGAACACCGGGGAGCTGTTTTTT. Translated: CSAQGANTGELFF.

The rearrangement joins TRBV6-5 to TRBJ2-5, with unresolved D. Trimming took off 3 bases at V and 5 bases at J, with 10 bases between the two ends. The CDR3 contains 13 residues. CDR1 is MNHEY, CDR2 SVGAGI, per germline. CDR3 nucleotides: TGTGCCAGCAGTTATAACAATGGGGAGACCCAGTACTTC. Protein: CASSYNNGETQYF.

This clonotype has a handful of counts. The chain is built from TRBV5-1 and TRBJ2-1; D is undetermined. Germline V gene lookup returns CDR1 SGHRS and CDR2 YFSETQ. The CDR3 length is 16 residues. The ends were cut back, 0 bases at V and 2 bases at J, with 12 bases in the middle. As DNA, the CDR3 is TGCGCCAGCAGCTTGGGCCCTCTAGACCCCTACAATGAGCAGTTCTTC. It codes for CASSLGPLDPYNEQFF.